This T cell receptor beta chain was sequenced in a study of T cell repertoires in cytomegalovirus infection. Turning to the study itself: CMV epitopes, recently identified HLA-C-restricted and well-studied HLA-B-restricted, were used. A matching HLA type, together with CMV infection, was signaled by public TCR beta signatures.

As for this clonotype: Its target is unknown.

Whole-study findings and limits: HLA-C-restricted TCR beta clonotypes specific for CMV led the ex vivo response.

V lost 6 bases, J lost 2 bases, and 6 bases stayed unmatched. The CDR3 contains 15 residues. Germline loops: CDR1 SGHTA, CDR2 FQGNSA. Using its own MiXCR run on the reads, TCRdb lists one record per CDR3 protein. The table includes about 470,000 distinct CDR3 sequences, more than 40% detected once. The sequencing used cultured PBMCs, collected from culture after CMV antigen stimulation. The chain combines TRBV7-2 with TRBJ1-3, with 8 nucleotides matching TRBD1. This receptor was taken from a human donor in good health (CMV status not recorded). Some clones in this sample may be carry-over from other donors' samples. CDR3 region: CASSRDRTTGNTIYF. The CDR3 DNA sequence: TGTGCCAGCAGTAGGGACAGGACTACTGGAAACACCATATATTTT.